Listed here are 11 T cell receptor beta chains from one sample, sequenced in a study of identical twins. TCRdb passed the 5' RACE reads through MiXCR, listing each CDR3 protein once. The sample lists 500,000 or so distinct CDR3 sequences, around an eighth occurring once. This sample was also put to use in a study of yellow fever vaccine responses in identical twins.

The sequenced sample consisted of CD4+ T cells sorted from blood. All receptors derive from a young woman in good health.

This clonotype was found many times. Sequence at one end of the junction differs from germline and may be a read error. This sequence joins TRBV12-3 or TRBV12-4 and TRBJ1-1; TRBD1 might be the D (6 bases). The CDR3 has 14 amino acids. The CDR3 sequence: CASSFTGMKTEAFF. In nucleotides, the CDR3 is TGTGCCAGCAGTTTCACAGGGATGAAGACTGAAGCTTTCTTT.

This clonotype was recorded at least ten times. The chain couples TRBV5-1 to TRBJ2-2; D is undetermined. V was clipped by 4 bases and J by 4 bases, with 11 bases between them. The CDR3 length is 14 residues. The germline V gene has CDR1 SGHRS and CDR2 YFSETQ. CDR3 sequence reads: CASSRLPGTGELFF. CDR3 DNA: TGCGCCAGCAGCCGTTTGCCGGGCACCGGGGAGCTGTTTTTT. The variable domain in full, completed from reference TRBV5-1 and TRBJ2-2, reads KAGVTQTPRYLIKTRGQQVTLSCSPISGHRSVSWYQQTPGQGLQFLFEYFSETQRNKGNFPGRFSGRQFSNSRSEMNVSTLELGDSALYLCASSRLPGTGELFFGEGSRLTVL.

The rearrangement links TRBV12-3 or TRBV12-4 to TRBJ2-2, with 11 bases matching TRBD2. The CDR3 contains 19 residues. Trimming removed 7 bases from V and 3 bases from J; junction bases left unmatched: 16. The CDR3 DNA follows: TGTGCCAGCACAGGCGTTAGTAGCGGGGGGGCCCGTCACACCGGGGAGCTGTTTTTT. Translation: CASTGVSSGGARHTGELFF.

This clonotype came up a few times. The chain combines TRBV5-1 with TRBJ1-6, with D tentatively TRBD1 (6 bases). Germline V gene sequence: CDR1 SGHRS, CDR2 YFSETQ. The CDR3 contains 14 residues. Trimming took off 4 bases at V and 10 bases at J, with 15 bases between the two ends. The CDR3 coding sequence is TGCGCCAGCAGCCCTTTACAGGGAGAGTCACCCCTCCACTTT. Translation gives CASSPLQGESPLHF.

This clonotype came up a few times. This chain links TRBV28 with TRBJ2-7; 12 bases line up with TRBD2. V shed 3 bases and J 3 bases; nucleotides not matched to a gene: 3. The CDR3 has 15 amino acids. Germline values: CDR1 MDHEN, CDR2 SYDVKM. For the CDR3, the DNA is TGTGCCAGCAGTTTGTCTAGCGGGAGGGTCTACGAGCAGTACTTC. Translated, it gives CASSLSSGRVYEQYF.

This clonotype was seen only a few times. The J gene is TRBJ2-7, the V gene TRBV7-9; tentatively, D is TRBD1 or TRBD2 (6 bases each). CDR3 size: 16 residues. Trimming stripped 5 bases from V and 0 bases from J, with 17 bases between. Germline CDR1 SEHNR, CDR2 FQNEAQ (reference sequence). The CDR3 DNA sequence: TGTGCCAGCAGCAGGGGGGTGTCAGTCAACTCCTACGAGCAGTACTTC. Protein sequence: CASSRGVSVNSYEQYF. Looking up the rest from reference TRBV7-9 and TRBJ2-7 gives the full variable domain: DTGVSQNPRHKITKRGQNVTFRCDPISEHNRLYWYRQTLGQGPEFLTYFQNEAQLEKSRLLSDRFSAERPKGSFSTLEIQRTEQGDSAMYLCASSRGVSVNSYEQYFGPGTRLTVT.

The chain uses TRBV20-1 and TRBJ2-7; D unresolved. The CDR3 is 14 residues long. The V gene lost 1 base and the J gene lost 1 base, with 11 bases spanning the gap. Germline values: CDR1 DFQATT, CDR2 SNEGSKA (reference sequence). CDR3 sequence reads: CSARVLQRSYEQYF. The DNA of the CDR3 is TGCAGTGCTAGAGTCCTACAGAGATCCTACGAGCAGTACTTC.

The V call is TRBV11-2, the J call TRBJ2-7; 8 bases fit TRBD1. CDR1 SGHAT and CDR2 FQNNGV come from the germline V gene. The ends lost 0 bases at V and 2 bases at J; junction bases unmatched: 9. The CDR3 has 17 residues. CDR3: CASSLDRGQGRTYEQYF. CDR3 nucleotides: TGTGCCAGCAGCTTAGATCGAGGACAGGGACGAACCTACGAGCAGTACTTC.

The CDR3 DNA sequence: TGTGCCACCAGCAGACCCCCTGGGACTAGCGGGAGGGCCCTCCCGTTCTTC. The encoded protein is CATSRPPGTSGRALPFF. The genes are TRBV15 and TRBJ2-1; 16 nucleotides match TRBD2. J gave up 15 bases and V 2 bases, and 13 bases lay outside the gene matches. The V gene's germline CDR1 is LNHNV and CDR2 YYDKDF (reference sequence). The CDR3 loop spans 17 amino acids.

The sample holds many counts of this clonotype. In DNA, the CDR3 is TGTGCCAGCAGGACAGGGGATCAGCCCCAGCATTTT. This gives the protein CASRTGDQPQHF. The chain recombines TRBV25-1 with TRBJ1-5; 8 bases agree with TRBD1. Germline CDR1 MGHDK, CDR2 SYGVNS. This CDR3 is 12 amino acids long. The V segment lost 6 bases and the J segment 5 bases; nucleotides outside the gene matches: 0.

The V gene is TRBV5-1, the J gene TRBJ2-7; 11 bases line up with TRBD1. Germline CDR1 reads SGHRS; CDR2 reads YFSETQ. The CDR3 consists of 18 residues. Trimming took 4 bases from V and 6 from J; bases not matched to a gene: 18. CDR3 protein: CASSPTGTGGSWTSEQYF. CDR3 coding DNA: TGCGCCAGCAGCCCAACCGGGACAGGGGGTTCTTGGACTAGCGAGCAGTACTTC.